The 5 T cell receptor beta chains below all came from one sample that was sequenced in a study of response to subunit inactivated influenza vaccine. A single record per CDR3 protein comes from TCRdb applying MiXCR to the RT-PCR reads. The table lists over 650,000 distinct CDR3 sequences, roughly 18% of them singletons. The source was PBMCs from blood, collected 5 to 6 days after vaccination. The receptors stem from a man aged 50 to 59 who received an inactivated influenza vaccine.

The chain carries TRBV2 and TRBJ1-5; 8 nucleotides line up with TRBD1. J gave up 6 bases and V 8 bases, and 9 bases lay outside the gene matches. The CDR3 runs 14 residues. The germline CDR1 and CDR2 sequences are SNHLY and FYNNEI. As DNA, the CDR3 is TGTGCCAGCCAAGGACAGGGCAGCTTTCAGCCCCAGCATTTT. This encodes CASQGQGSFQPQHF. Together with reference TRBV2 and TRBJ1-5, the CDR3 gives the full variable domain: EPEVTQTPSHQVTQMGQEVILRCVPISNHLYFYWYRQILGQKVEFLVSFYNNEISEKSEIFDDQFSVERPDGSNFTLKIRSTKLEDSAMYFCASQGQGSFQPQHFGDGTRLSIL.

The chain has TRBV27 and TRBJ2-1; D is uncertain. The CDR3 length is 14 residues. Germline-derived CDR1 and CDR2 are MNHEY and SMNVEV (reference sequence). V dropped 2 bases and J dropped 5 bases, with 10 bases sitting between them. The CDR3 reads CASSLAQPNNEQFF. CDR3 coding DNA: TGTGCCAGCAGTTTAGCCCAGCCAAACAATGAGCAGTTCTTC.

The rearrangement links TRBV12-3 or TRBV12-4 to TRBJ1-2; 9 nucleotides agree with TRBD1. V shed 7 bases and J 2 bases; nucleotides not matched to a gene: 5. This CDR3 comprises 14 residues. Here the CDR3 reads CASTPTGGNYGYTF. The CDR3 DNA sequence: TGTGCCAGCACCCCTACAGGGGGCAACTATGGCTACACCTTC.

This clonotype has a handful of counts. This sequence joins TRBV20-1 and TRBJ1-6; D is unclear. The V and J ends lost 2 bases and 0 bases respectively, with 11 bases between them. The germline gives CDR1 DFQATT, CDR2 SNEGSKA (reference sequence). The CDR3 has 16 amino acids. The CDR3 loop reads CSARTSGSSYNSPLHF. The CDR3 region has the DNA TGCAGTGCTAGAACATCGGGGAGCTCCTATAATTCACCCCTCCACTTT.

The CDR3: CASSGRGDEQYF. CDR3 in DNA: TGCGCCAGCAGCGGCAGGGGGGACGAGCAGTACTTC. The chain recombines TRBV4-1 with TRBJ2-7; D possibly corresponds to TRBD1 (7 bases). CDR1 and CDR2 (germline): MGHRA, YSYEKL. This CDR3 is 12 amino acids long. V lost 5 bases and J 5 bases, leaving 10 bases between the germline ends.